This TCR beta chain emerged from a study of blood T cell repertoires in COVID-19. Study-level information: Whether acute or convalescent, the COVID-19 samples came from the United States, Italy and Spain. Sample material is recorded as cDNA or gDNA derived from T cells, B-cell-depleted T cells, or PBMCs.

V shed 6 bases and J shed 4 bases, with 9 bases lying between them. Germline CDR1 and CDR2: MGHDK and SYGVNS. The CDR3 contains 13 residues. Enrolled through a virtual design, the participants were between about 18 and 89 years of age and came from about two dozen US areas. Within 2 weeks before study entry, exposed participants met a COVID-19 case. The repertoire was sequenced with immunoSEQ multiplex PCR; TCRdb's copy has only in-frame clones and lacks some. Among roughly 430,000 clones listed, nearly 90% were seen once. The clonotype originates from a woman under 30 who had been exposed to COVID-19. The gene calls are TRBV25-1 and TRBJ1-4; D perhaps matches TRBD1 (5 bases). The sequenced material came from PBMCs or T cells enriched from blood (not recorded which). CDR3 coding DNA: TGTGCCAGCAGACAGGCCCATAATGAAAAACTGTTTTTT. The encoded protein is CASRQAHNEKLFF.